This TCR beta chain originates from a study of T cells expressing NK-cell markers. In the study overall: It was sorted CD3+CD56+NKG2C+, CD3+CD56+NKG2C- and CD3+CD56-NKG2C+ T cells that supplied the TCR beta repertoires. General study findings and limits: NKG2C+ dominant clonotype frequencies in more than 5 donors were roughly 1.0-7.0% of CD8+ T cells.

On this clonotype itself: Its antigen is as yet unknown.

One entry per CDR3 protein, without DNA, is what TCRdb gives after re-calling the 5' RACE reads. This table holds about 430,000 distinct CDR3 sequences. From germline, CDR1 is SGHRS and CDR2 YFSETQ. CDR3 length: 16 amino acids. The receptor was derived from a woman in her 50s in good health. The sample consisted of blood T cells: a sorted CD56 or NKG2C T cell subset, CD4+ or CD8+ T cells, or bulk PBMC T cells (not recorded which). V and J are TRBV5-1 and TRBJ2-7; checking the TCRdb D call of TRBD2 is not possible without DNA. CDR3 sequence reads: CASSPSRLAGDYEQYF.